This TCR beta chain was identified during a study of T cell changes during pregnancy in multiple sclerosis (dated by TCRdb to 2018 to 2020). Background for the entire study: In women with multiple sclerosis, the researchers looked at how the T cell repertoire shifted as pregnancy progressed.

As regards this clone: Its antigen has not been determined. No much larger clone exists at a distance of one base, and base qualities are not known.

Library method: the immunoSEQ multiplex PCR assay. The table was pulled from immuneACCESS by TCRdb, which kept in-frame rearrangements only. Such tables lose some clones; where checked, under half of the loss comes from unresolved V genes, and the rest has no known cause. The sample table lists almost 65,000 clones, approximately 92% of them with a count of one. The top ten clonotypes cover roughly 2.2% of the sample. After removal of 2 bases from V and 2 bases from J, the junction retains 9 bases not matched to a gene. CDR1 SEHNR and CDR2 FQNEAQ are derived from the germline V gene (reference sequence). The CDR3 measures 19 amino acids from cysteine to phenylalanine. The sequence is cut down to CDR3 DNA, 57 bases in frame from base 1.

The V and J segments used are TRBV7-9 and TRBJ2-1, with 13 bases matching TRBD2. This TCR came from a female donor with multiple sclerosis, enrolled in a pregnancy study. Sample: peripheral blood, taken in the first trimester of pregnancy. The CDR3 reads as follows: CASSLSRGLAGRAYNEQFF. The nucleotide sequence is given as TGTGCCAGCAGCTTAAGCAGGGGACTAGCGGGACGGGCCTACAATGAGCAGTTCTTC. Outside the CDR3, residues come from the reference TRBV7-9 and TRBJ2-1 proteins, so the full variable domain is: DTGVSQNPRHKITKRGQNVTFRCDPISEHNRLYWYRQTLGQGPEFLTYFQNEAQLEKSRLLSDRFSAERPKGSFSTLEIQRTEQGDSAMYLCASSLSRGLAGRAYNEQFFGPGTRLTVL.